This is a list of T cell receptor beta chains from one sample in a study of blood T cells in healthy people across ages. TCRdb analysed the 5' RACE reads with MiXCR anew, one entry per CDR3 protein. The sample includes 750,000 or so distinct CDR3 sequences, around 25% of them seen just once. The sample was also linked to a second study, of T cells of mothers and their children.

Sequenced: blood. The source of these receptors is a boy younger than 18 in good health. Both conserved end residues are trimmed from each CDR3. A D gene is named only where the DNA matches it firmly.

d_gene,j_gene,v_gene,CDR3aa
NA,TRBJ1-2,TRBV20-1,RGVQRVYGYT
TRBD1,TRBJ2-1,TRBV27,ASRGTAGGLYLSSYNEQF
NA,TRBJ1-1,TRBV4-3,ASSHPPGGKAF
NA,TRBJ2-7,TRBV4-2,ASSQFSDEQY
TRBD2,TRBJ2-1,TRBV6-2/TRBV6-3,ASSFFRTAGGINEQF
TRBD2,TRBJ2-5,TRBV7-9,ASSLGSPLAETFLQETQY
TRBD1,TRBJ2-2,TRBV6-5,ASYRGSGELF
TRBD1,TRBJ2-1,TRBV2,ASSETTGVKQF
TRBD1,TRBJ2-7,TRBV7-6,ASSPLQGTNEQY
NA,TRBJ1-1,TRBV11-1,ASSLAQQREAF
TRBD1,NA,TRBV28,ASSSVTRDRGREQY
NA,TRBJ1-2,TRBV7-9,ASSLGNVNYGYT
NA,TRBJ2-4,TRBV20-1,SASRLAGSAKNIQY
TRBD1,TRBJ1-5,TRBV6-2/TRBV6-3,ASNDRGNQPQH
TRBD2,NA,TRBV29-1,SVEVVGGGKLADLRTQY
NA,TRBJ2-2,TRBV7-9,ASPASGELF
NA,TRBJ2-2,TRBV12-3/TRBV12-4,ASVLLGQLSTGELF
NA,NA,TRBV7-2,ASSKAGTHIHEQY
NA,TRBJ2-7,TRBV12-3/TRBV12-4,ASTTHPRDMSYEQY
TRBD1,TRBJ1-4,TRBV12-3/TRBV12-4,ASSPGDRDNEKLF
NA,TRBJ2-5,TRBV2,ASSDIGPESF
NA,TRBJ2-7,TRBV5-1,ASSYETSWEQY